This T cell receptor (beta chain) was obtained from a study of TET2 disruption in CD19-targeted CAR T cells (dated by TCRdb to the late 2010s). General notes on the study: Sample numbers were set by the original clinical trial design and sample availability, with no additional inclusion criteria.

Summary of the overall study and its limitations: Conclusions about the patient's CAR T cells rested on extensive analysis of a single subject.

TCR beta chain deep sequencing was performed with the immunoSEQ assay. The paper's processing steps were these. Clonotype frequencies were computed using only productive TCR beta rearrangements. TCRdb holds this immuneACCESS table with in-frame rearrangements only. Some clones are missing; in checked studies, unresolved V genes explain under half, and the rest has no known cause. V, J and clone size are those of that table, while D and trimming were read from the DNA. The table for this sample lists roughly 26,000 clones. Clones ranked in the top ten supply 1.9% of the sample. The sample's treatment or condition label, decoded: autologous CTL019 cells: CD19 CAR with 4-1BB and CD3 zeta domains. TCR zeta and 4-1BB costimulatory signaling domains were incorporated into the CD19 CAR. T cells for CTL019 manufacturing were collected from peripheral blood by leukapheresis. The DNeasy Blood and Tissue Kit was used to extract genomic DNA from pre-infusion T cells, peripheral blood, or sorted post-infusion T cells.

Reading the germline V gene (reference sequence) gives CDR1 GTSNPN and CDR2 SVGIG. The CDR3 numbers 13 residues from cysteine through phenylalanine. The CDR3 was read in part: 30 bases, with the frame set at base 1. Points on this clone: This clone's antigen is unknown. The read ends 3 residues shy of where the CDR3 ends; the end is completed using the germline J gene.

The sequenced sample was CD8- CAR+ T cells sorted from cultured blood T cells, obtained for CD19 CAR T cell therapy. Explained via the paper, the cell subset or site label denotes: CD8-negative CAR-positive T cells from the infusion product. The receptor was derived from a man between 70 and 80 years old with chronic lymphocytic leukemia. The rearranged chain carries TRBV30 and TRBJ2-4; a confident D gene designation cannot be given. The CDR3 has the sequence CAWSGDSNQPQYF. Incomplete CDR3 DNA: TGTGCCTGGAGTGGAGATAGCAATCAGCCT.